This T cell receptor (beta chain) was retrieved from a study of blood T cell repertoires in COVID-19. With 0 bases removed from V and 4 bases from J, the gap between germline ends came to 9 bases. CDR1 and CDR2 from the germline V gene are KGHSY and FQNENV. This CDR3 has 15 residues. The assay was immunoSEQ multiplex PCR, and TCRdb's table has in-frame clones only and misses some. This sample has under 300,000 clones, with roughly 82% found just once. Sequences were obtained from peripheral blood. This chain joins TRBV16 and TRBJ2-2; D is possibly TRBD1 (6 bases). This TCR came from a woman aged 40 to 50 who had recovered from COVID-19. The CDR3 loop reads CASSQSRTVTGELFF. The CDR3 nucleotides are TGTGCCAGCAGCCAATCGAGGACAGTCACCGGGGAGCTGTTTTTT. The full variable domain, in which reference TRBV16 and TRBJ2-2 provide the parts outside the CDR3, is GEEVAQTPKHLVRGEGQKAKLYCAPIKGHSYVFWYQQVLKNEFKFLISFQNENVFDETGMPKERFSAKCLPNSPCSLEIQATKLEDSAVYFCASSQSRTVTGELFFGEGSRLTVL.